This TCR beta chain was captured by sequencing in a study of cytomegalovirus exposure and HLA in healthy donors. Study at large: Assignment to the Caucasian-associated ancestry cluster applied to roughly 80% of the roughly 400 genotyped donors.

Germline loops: CDR1 SGHRS, CDR2 YFSETQ. With 2 bases removed from V and 8 bases from J, the gap between germline ends came to 13 bases. The CDR3 loop spans 13 amino acids. A remark on this clone: Its specificity is not known.

The PCR had 60 Vbeta and 13 Jbeta primers. Assay used: immunoSEQ multiplex PCR; TCRdb lists only in-frame clones, some missing. Of about 190,000 clones in the sample, roughly four fifths were seen once. Study findings and constraints: An assumption of roughly uniform sequencing depth across donors underlay the presence/absence analyses. No immune exposure information besides CMV serostatus was available.

The chain links TRBV5-1 to TRBJ1-2; D gene ambiguous. The sample consisted of PBMCs. The TCR comes from a man aged 18 to 29 in good health and CMV-seronegative. This CDR3 is CASSFEGGAGYTF. In nucleotides, the CDR3 is TGCGCCAGCAGCTTTGAGGGTGGCGCCGGCTACACCTTC.